This record concerns one TCR beta chain sequence. In the original processing: Reference gene primer amplification in the assay estimated nucleated cell counts. The protocol was immunoSEQ multiplex PCR, while the TCRdb copy is restricted to in-frame clones and leaves out a portion. Clone size and V and J calls were adopted from that table, with D and trimming inferred from the DNA. The sample lists approximately 240,000 clones; about nine tenths were seen once. Between the trimmed V and J ends, which lost 5 bases and 0 bases, there was a span of 5 bases. The length of the CDR3 is 13 residues. Germline CDR1 SQVTM, CDR2 ANQGSEA. Cohort allocation depended upon clinical history that participants reported. The record originates from a study of blood T cell repertoires in COVID-19. Study details: In each case, the material was cDNA or gDNA derived from T cells, B-cell-depleted T cells, or PBMCs.

The V and J genes are TRBV29-1 and TRBJ2-6; D is ambiguous. Sample: PBMCs or T cells enriched from blood (not recorded which). This receptor was identified in a woman aged 25 to 45 with acute COVID-19. The CDR3 nucleotides are TGCAGCGTTCTAATCTCTGGGGCCAACGTCCTGACTTTC. It is translated as CSVLISGANVLTF.